This entry concerns a single TCR beta chain. Its antigen remains unknown. V was clipped by 2 bases and J by 4 bases; unmatched bases: 8. Looked up from germline, CDR1 is MNHNY and CDR2 is SVGAGI (reference sequence). The CDR3 extends over 16 amino acids. This specimen comes from a study of T cell responses to AZD1222 COVID-19 vaccine. Findings and limits, study-wide: The sample set comprised mostly white British donors with more females, and clonal diversity was possibly underestimated. Of spike-specific TCRs, nearly half reportedly target regions left unmutated in variants. Seropositive status at baseline applied to only six AZD1222 recipients. Repertoire sampling happened only post peak T cell response.

Assay: immunoSEQ multiplex PCR; the TCRdb copy retains only in-frame clones and omits some. Of approximately 220,000 clones in the sample, about 93% were seen once. The material was peripheral blood, obtained on day 0 of MenACWY control vaccination. This rearrangement joins TRBV6-6 to TRBJ1-5, with TRBD1 identical over 7 bases. This sequence originates from an adult in good health. The CDR3 protein is CASSYEQGIANQPQHF. The DNA for the CDR3 is TGTGCCAGCAGTTACGAACAGGGGATTGCTAATCAGCCCCAGCATTTT.